The 18 T cell receptor beta chains given below trace back to one sample, sequenced in a study of blood T cells in healthy people across ages. A sample-barcoded 5' primer and a J-beta primer mix were used in a second PCR of roughly 6 to 11 cycles. TCRdb re-derived calls from the 5' RACE reads in MiXCR, one entry per CDR3 protein. The sample lists approximately 900,000 distinct CDR3 sequences, almost 30% occurring once. This sample was shared with a second study, whose subject was T cells of mothers and their children.

Input material: blood. These receptors all come from a woman aged 40 to 50 in good health.

V and J are TRBV14 and TRBJ1-1; D may be TRBD1 (5 bases). The CDR3 has 14 residues. V lost 4 bases, J lost 3 bases, and 12 bases lay in between. Per germline, CDR1 SGHDN and CDR2 FVKESK. The chain's CDR3 is CASSPLVGDTEAFF. The CDR3 coding sequence is TGTGCCAGCAGCCCTTTAGTAGGGGACACTGAAGCTTTCTTT.

This rearrangement joins TRBV28 to TRBJ2-1; the match to TRBD1 covers 8 bases. The CDR3 extends over 14 amino acids. After removal of 5 bases from V and 7 bases from J, the junction contained 7 bases not matched to a gene. In germline, CDR1 is MDHEN, CDR2 SYDVKM. The CDR3: CASSPLGQGNEQFF. The CDR3 bases are TGTGCCAGCAGTCCCCTCGGACAGGGTAATGAGCAGTTCTTC.

J is TRBJ1-1 and V is TRBV5-1; possibly TRBD1 for D (5 bases). CDR1 SGHRS and CDR2 YFSETQ come from the germline V gene. This CDR3 is built from 16 residues. V was shortened by 0 bases and J by 0 bases, with 12 bases between the two germline ends. The CDR3, as DNA: TGCGCCAGCAGCTTGGGAACCAGACAGTTGAACACTGAAGCTTTCTTT. Amino acid sequence: CASSLGTRQLNTEAFF.

This clonotype showed up just a few times. The chain couples TRBV20-1 to TRBJ2-5, with TRBD2 matching over 15 bases. The V and J ends lost 6 bases and 7 bases, in that order; junction bases with no gene match: 3. Germline V gene data show CDR1 as DFQATT and CDR2 as SNEGSKA (reference sequence). The CDR3 spans 13 residues. Written as DNA, the CDR3 is TGCAGTGCCCCGGGACTAGCGGGGGGGACCCAGTACTTC. Its protein product is CSAPGLAGGTQYF.

The chain links TRBV11-3 to TRBJ2-1, with a tentative D call TRBD1 (6 bases). V lost 4 bases, J lost 9 bases, and 13 bases lay in between. The CDR3 sequence is 13 residues long. Per germline, CDR1 SGHNT and CDR2 YENEEA. The CDR3 nucleotides read TGTGCCAGCAGCTGGAACAGGGCCGGTGAGCAGTTCTTC. Its protein is CASSWNRAGEQFF.

A remark on this clonotype: A junction end diverges from the germline sequence, so it may reflect a read error. V gene TRBV5-1 combines with J gene TRBJ2-1; TRBD2 agrees at 10 bases. Per germline, CDR1 SGHRS and CDR2 YFSETQ. The length of the CDR3 is 17 residues. Written as DNA, the CDR3 is TGCGCCGGCAGCTTGGTGGTGCTAGCGGGGGCAAACAATGAGCAGTTCTTC. This encodes CAGSLVVLAGANNEQFF.

This clonotype has a count of ten or more. The V and J genes are TRBV11-1 and TRBJ2-1; D gene unclear. Trimming took off 4 bases at V and 2 bases at J, with 3 bases between the two ends. CDR3 length: 12 residues. Germline CDR1 reads SGHAT; CDR2 reads FQDESV (reference sequence). CDR3 in amino acids: CASSSPYNEQFF. The CDR3 DNA is TGTGCCAGCAGCTCCCCCTACAATGAGCAGTTCTTC.

In this sample, this clonotype turned up a few times. V and J are TRBV7-9 and TRBJ2-5; D is undetermined. From germline, CDR1 is SEHNR and CDR2 FQNEAQ (reference sequence). The CDR3 has 15 amino acids. The V end lost 1 base, the J end lost 3 bases, and 12 bases lay between the germline ends. CDR3 DNA: TGTGCCAGCAGCTTAGATATGATTGGAAAAGAGACCCAGTACTTC. It translates to CASSLDMIGKETQYF.

Written as DNA, the CDR3 is TGTGCCAGCAGCTTAAGGCGGGAGTCGGTCGAGACCCAGTACTTC. Translated, it gives CASSLRRESVETQYF. The chain couples TRBV7-2 to TRBJ2-5; 7 bases are a match to TRBD2. The germline CDR1 and CDR2 sequences are SGHTA and FQGNSA. V was clipped by 2 bases and J by 5 bases; unmatched bases: 8. CDR3 length equals 15 residues.

With respect to this clonotype: The junction shows a germline mismatch at one end, possibly a read error. The genes are TRBV10-3 and TRBJ2-7; D is unclear. The CDR3 is 11 residues long. The germline V gene encodes CDR1 ENHRY and CDR2 SYGVKD. CDR3 loop: CVISNLGEQYF. CDR3 nucleotides: TGCGTCATCAGTAATTTGGGGGAGCAGTACTTC.

This clonotype was counted a few times. The J gene is TRBJ2-7, the V gene TRBV3-1, with D possibly being TRBD1 or TRBD2 (5 bases each). This CDR3 spans 15 amino acids. Per the germline V gene, CDR1 is LGHDT and CDR2 is YNNKEL (reference sequence). Trimming left V 4 bases short and J 3 bases short, with 16 bases between. This CDR3 is CASSPRPGPSYEQYF. The CDR3 DNA reads TGTGCCAGCAGCCCGCGACCGGGGCCCAGCTACGAGCAGTACTTC.

This clonotype was seen repeatedly, ten times or more. This sequence joins TRBV20-1 and TRBJ2-1, with D possibly TRBD2 on 6 matching bases. Germline values: CDR1 DFQATT, CDR2 SNEGSKA (reference sequence). V was pared by 3 bases and J by 7 bases, with 13 bases between. The CDR3 spans 13 residues. The CDR3 here is CSARSGLANEQFF. CDR3 DNA: TGCAGTGCTAGGTCGGGGCTAGCGAATGAGCAGTTCTTC.

This clonotype has a handful of counts. Just one base apart from a much larger clone, this may be a read error. The rearrangement joins TRBV18 to TRBJ2-5, with D unclear. Germline CDR1 is KGHSH and CDR2 is LQKENI. The CDR3 runs 14 residues. CDR3 loop: CASPPNGPPETQYF. CDR3 DNA sequence: TGTGCCAGCCCACCAAACGGGCCCCCAGAGACCCAGTACTTC.

This chain uses TRBV30 with TRBJ1-1; D possibly corresponds to TRBD1 (6 bases). The CDR3 is 14 residues long. The germline V gene encodes CDR1 GTSNPN and CDR2 SVGIG (reference sequence). V shed 1 base and J shed 0 bases, with 9 bases lying between them. CDR3 coding DNA: TGTGCCTGGAGTGACCAGGGGATGAACACTGAAGCTTTCTTT. It specifies CAWSDQGMNTEAFF.

This clonotype was counted at least ten times. The chain joins TRBV7-2 to TRBJ2-7; D is undetermined. The V end lost 5 bases, the J end lost 4 bases, and 24 bases lay between the germline ends. The germline gives CDR1 SGHTA, CDR2 FQGNSA. The CDR3 has 17 amino acids. This CDR3 is CASSPTAVSLGAYEQYF. The CDR3 DNA reads TGTGCCAGCAGCCCAACGGCCGTTTCCCTCGGTGCGTACGAGCAGTACTTC.

V is TRBV10-3 and J is TRBJ2-2; 12 nucleotides agree with TRBD2. Germline lookup yields CDR1 ENHRY and CDR2 SYGVKD. V lost 5 bases and J lost 3; bases outside the gene matches: 1. The CDR3 contains 15 residues. CDR3 protein: CAISPSGGDTGELFF. The CDR3 DNA reads as TGTGCCATCAGTCCTAGCGGGGGGGACACCGGGGAGCTGTTTTTT.

The rearrangement uses TRBV5-1 and TRBJ1-1, with D uncertain. The CDR3 spans 13 residues. Trimming removed 0 bases from V and 6 bases from J, with 9 bases in between. The germline CDR1 and CDR2 sequences are SGHRS and YFSETQ. The CDR3 is CASSLEPVAEAFF. The CDR3 coding sequence is TGCGCCAGCAGCTTGGAGCCGGTAGCTGAAGCTTTCTTT.

This clonotype was recorded once. A much larger clonotype is one base distant, so this may be a read error. This chain joins TRBV9 and TRBJ2-3; tentative D call: TRBD2 (6 bases). The CDR3 is 13 residues long. Germline CDR1 is SGDLS and CDR2 is YYNGEE. Trimming cost V 0 bases and J 8 bases, with 10 bases left between them. CDR3 sequence (DNA): TGTGCCAGCAGCGTAGATGTGGGGGGTACGCAGTATTTT. It translates to CASSVDVGGTQYF.